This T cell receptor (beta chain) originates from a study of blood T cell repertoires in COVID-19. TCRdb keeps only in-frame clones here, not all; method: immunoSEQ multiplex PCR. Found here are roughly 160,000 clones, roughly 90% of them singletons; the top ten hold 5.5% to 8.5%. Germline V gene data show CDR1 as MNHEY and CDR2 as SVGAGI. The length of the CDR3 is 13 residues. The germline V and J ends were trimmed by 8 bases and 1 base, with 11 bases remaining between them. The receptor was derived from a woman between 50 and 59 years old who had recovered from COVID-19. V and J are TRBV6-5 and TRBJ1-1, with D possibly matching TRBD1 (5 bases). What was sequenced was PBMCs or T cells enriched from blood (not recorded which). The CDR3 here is CASSRAWNTEAFF. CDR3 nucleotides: TGTGCCAGCTCCAGGGCCTGGAACACTGAAGCTTTCTTT.